The TCR beta chain under discussion was sequenced for a study of shared clonotypes between healthy human individuals. Overall study findings and caveats: Researchers found naive subsets generally carried larger estimated richness than memory subsets. The study found lower generation probabilities in non-shared clonotypes than in those shared by all four donors.

With regard to this clone: Its antigen is not known. The same CDR3 arises from other DNA sequences in this sample as well.

In the sorted-subset replicate PCRs, around 0.2 ug DNA, 25,000 to 30,000 T cell genomes, was used. Profiling relied on immunoSEQ multiplex PCR, and the TCRdb table lists in-frame clones only, not all of them. Among 2 million to 2.5 million clones, roughly 94% were seen once, and the ten largest hold around 1.1%. CD45RO-negative, CCR7-positively selected cells formed the naive CD8 fraction, excluding terminally differentiated effector memory CD45RA+ cells. The study drew all its donors from Caucasian adults living in Nashville, Tennessee. This TCR was sampled from a man aged 18 to 35 in good health. Sequencing input: naive CD8+ T cells sorted from blood.

Written as DNA, the CDR3 is TGTGCCAGCAGTTACTCGTCACTAGCCTCCTACGAGCAGTACTTC. Translating gives CASSYSSLASYEQYF. This chain links TRBV6-5 with TRBJ2-7; a possible D gene is TRBD2 (6 bases). The CDR3 sequence is 15 residues long. Germline V gene lookup returns CDR1 MNHEY and CDR2 SVGAGI. V shed 0 bases and J shed 0 bases, with 9 bases lying between them.